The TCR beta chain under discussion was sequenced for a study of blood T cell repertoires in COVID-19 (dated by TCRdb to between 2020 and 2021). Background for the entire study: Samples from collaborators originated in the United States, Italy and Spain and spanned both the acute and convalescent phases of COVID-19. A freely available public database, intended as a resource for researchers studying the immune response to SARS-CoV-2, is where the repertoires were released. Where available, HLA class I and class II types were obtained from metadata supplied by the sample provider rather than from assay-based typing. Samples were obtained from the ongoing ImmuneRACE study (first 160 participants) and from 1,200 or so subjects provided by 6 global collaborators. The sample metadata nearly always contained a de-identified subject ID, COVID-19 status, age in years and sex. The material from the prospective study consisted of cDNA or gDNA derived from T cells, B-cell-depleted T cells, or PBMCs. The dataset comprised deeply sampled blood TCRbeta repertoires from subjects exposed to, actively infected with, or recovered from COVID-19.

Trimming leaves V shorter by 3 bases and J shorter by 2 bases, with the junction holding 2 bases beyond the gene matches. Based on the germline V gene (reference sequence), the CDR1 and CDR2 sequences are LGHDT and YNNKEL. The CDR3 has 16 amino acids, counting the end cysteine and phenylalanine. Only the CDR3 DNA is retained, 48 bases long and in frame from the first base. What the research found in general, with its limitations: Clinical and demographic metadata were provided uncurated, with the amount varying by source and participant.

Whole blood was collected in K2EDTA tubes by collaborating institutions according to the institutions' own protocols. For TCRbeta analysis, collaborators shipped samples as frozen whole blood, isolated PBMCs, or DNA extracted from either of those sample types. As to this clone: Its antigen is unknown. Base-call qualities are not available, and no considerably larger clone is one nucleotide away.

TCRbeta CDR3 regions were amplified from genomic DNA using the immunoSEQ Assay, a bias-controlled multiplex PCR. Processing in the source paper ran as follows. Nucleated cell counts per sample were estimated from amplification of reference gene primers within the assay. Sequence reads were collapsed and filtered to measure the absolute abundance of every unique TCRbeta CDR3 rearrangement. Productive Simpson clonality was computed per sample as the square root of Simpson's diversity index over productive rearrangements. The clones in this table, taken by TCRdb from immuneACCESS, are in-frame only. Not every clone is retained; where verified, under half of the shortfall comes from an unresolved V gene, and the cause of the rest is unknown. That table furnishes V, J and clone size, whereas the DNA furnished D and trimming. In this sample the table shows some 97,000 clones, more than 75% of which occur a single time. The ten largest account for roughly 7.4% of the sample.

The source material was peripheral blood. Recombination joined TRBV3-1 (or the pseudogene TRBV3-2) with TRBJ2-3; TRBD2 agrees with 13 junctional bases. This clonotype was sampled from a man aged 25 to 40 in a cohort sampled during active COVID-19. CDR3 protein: CASSQTSGGLTDTQYF. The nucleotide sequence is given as TGTGCCAGCAGCCAGACTAGCGGGGGGCTCACAGATACGCAGTATTTT.